The 30 T cell receptor beta chains below were found in one sample sequenced in a study of identifying expanded T cells in peripheral blood. Some clones are missing from TCRdb's copy, which holds only in-frame ones; the method was immunoSEQ multiplex PCR. The sample consists of about 100,000 clones, over 80% of them appearing once. Sequences were obtained from blood. These receptors originate from a person aged 18 to 75 in good health.

The chain joins TRBV7-9 to TRBJ1-4; TRBD1 aligns across 9 bases. Germline CDR1 is SEHNR and CDR2 is FQNEAQ (reference sequence). V lost 5 bases and J lost 4; bases outside the gene matches: 11. This CDR3 comprises 17 residues. CDR3 region: CASSPERQGELNEKLFF. CDR3 DNA sequence: TGTGCCAGCAGCCCCGAAAGACAGGGGGAACTTAATGAAAAACTGTTTTTT.

Only a few counts were recorded for this clone. V and J are TRBV11-2 and TRBJ2-7; D is ambiguous. The CDR3 loop spans 11 amino acids. Trimming cost V 5 bases and J 6 bases, with 8 bases left between them. Germline lookup yields CDR1 SGHAT and CDR2 FQNNGV. The DNA for the CDR3 is TGTGCCAGCAGCCTCTCGATCGAGCAGTACTTC. Protein: CASSLSIEQYF.

The chain carries TRBV19 and TRBJ1-1, with 7 bases fitting TRBD1. The CDR3 is 15 amino acids. Trimming removed 4 bases from V and 5 bases from J; junction bases left unmatched: 10. Germline V gives CDR1 LNHDA, CDR2 SQIVND (reference sequence). The CDR3 DNA sequence: TGTGCCAGTAGTACAATATTGACAGGGAAGACTGAAGCTTTCTTT. It yields the protein CASSTILTGKTEAFF.

A single count supports this clone. V is TRBV4-1 and J is TRBJ2-5; D perhaps matches TRBD1 (6 bases). V lost 4 bases, J lost 2 bases, and 11 bases lay in between. The germline V gene has CDR1 MGHRA and CDR2 YSYEKL. The CDR3 sequence is 14 residues long. CDR3: CASSLRTVQETQYF. CDR3 nucleotides: TGCGCCAGCAGCCTCCGGACAGTGCAAGAGACCCAGTACTTC.

This clone has a single count. CDR3 sequence reads: CASSFVVLSTYNEQFF. In DNA form, the CDR3 reads TGTGCCAGCAGCTTCGTTGTGCTATCCACCTACAATGAGCAGTTCTTC. The rearrangement links TRBV7-9 to TRBJ2-1; D is unresolved. CDR1 and CDR2 from the germline V gene are SEHNR and FQNEAQ (reference sequence). This CDR3 spans 16 amino acids. Trimming pared 3 bases from V and 2 bases from J, leaving 14 bases between. Together with reference TRBV7-9 and TRBJ2-1, the CDR3 gives the full variable domain: DTGVSQNPRHKITKRGQNVTFRCDPISEHNRLYWYRQTLGQGPEFLTYFQNEAQLEKSRLLSDRFSAERPKGSFSTLEIQRTEQGDSAMYLCASSFVVLSTYNEQFFGPGTRLTVL.

The J gene is TRBJ1-6, the V gene TRBV9; no reliable D call. The CDR3 runs to 16 residues. V lost 0 bases and J lost 7, with 14 bases in between. Germline V gene sequence: CDR1 SGDLS, CDR2 YYNGEE. Here the CDR3 reads CASSVGQITANSPLHF. The CDR3 DNA follows: TGTGCCAGCAGCGTAGGACAAATTACCGCCAATTCACCCCTCCACTTT.

The chain couples TRBV29-1 to TRBJ2-1; possible D gene TRBD1, 6 bases. Trimming shortened V by 5 bases and J by 2 bases, and 13 bases separated the two germline ends. Looked up from germline, CDR1 is SQVTM and CDR2 is ANQGSEA. The CDR3 is made up of 14 amino acids. CDR3 region: CSVRTGYPYNEQFF. DNA of the CDR3: TGCAGCGTTCGTACAGGGTACCCCTACAATGAGCAGTTCTTC.

This chain connects TRBV5-1 to TRBJ1-2, with 9 bases fitting TRBD1. With 3 bases clipped from V and 4 bases from J, the junction kept 13 bases outside the gene matches. This CDR3 spans 17 amino acids. The germline gives CDR1 SGHRS, CDR2 YFSETQ. CDR3 protein: CASSWGSGQGSIYGYTF. The CDR3 DNA is TGCGCCAGCAGCTGGGGGTCGGGACAGGGCAGCATCTATGGCTACACCTTC. Combining the CDR3 with reference TRBV5-1 and TRBJ1-2 gives the whole variable domain KAGVTQTPRYLIKTRGQQVTLSCSPISGHRSVSWYQQTPGQGLQFLFEYFSETQRNKGNFPGRFSGRQFSNSRSEMNVSTLELGDSALYLCASSWGSGQGSIYGYTFGSGTRLTVV.

The genes are TRBV5-1 and TRBJ1-1; D is perhaps TRBD1 (6 bases). Germline CDR1 reads SGHRS; CDR2 reads YFSETQ. The V end lost 4 bases, the J end lost 4 bases, and 17 bases lay between the germline ends. The CDR3 consists of 15 residues. The CDR3 sequence: CASSDTGTTATEAFF. The CDR3 DNA follows: TGCGCCAGCAGCGACACCGGGACAACCGCCACTGAAGCTTTCTTT.

The V call is TRBV28, the J call TRBJ1-1; no clear D gene. Trimming left V 5 bases short and J 1 base short, with 14 bases between. CDR1 is MDHEN and CDR2 is SYDVKM in the germline V gene. The CDR3 is 15 amino acids. DNA of the CDR3: TGTGCCAGCAGTGAGCAGTGGAGGCAGAACACTGAAGCTTTCTTT. Its protein product is CASSEQWRQNTEAFF.

The V and J genes are TRBV4-2 and TRBJ1-6; possibly TRBD1 for D (6 bases). Trimming pared 10 bases from V and 0 bases from J, leaving 16 bases between. The CDR3 extends over 16 amino acids. CDR1 is LGHNA and CDR2 is YNFKEQ in the germline V gene. This CDR3 reads CATAPRGSSYNSPLHF. In DNA form, the CDR3 reads TGTGCCACCGCACCCAGGGGTAGCTCCTATAATTCACCCCTCCACTTT.

The chain links TRBV5-6 to TRBJ2-3, with a tentative D call TRBD1 (6 bases). The V gene lost 2 bases and the J gene lost 5 bases, with 18 bases spanning the gap. This CDR3 is built from 16 residues. The germline V gene has CDR1 SGHDT and CDR2 YYEEEE. CDR3 sequence: CASSFRPSSGVDTQYF. The CDR3 DNA sequence: TGTGCCAGCAGCTTCCGACCCTCTTCAGGGGTAGATACGCAGTATTTT. Filled out from reference TRBV5-6 and TRBJ2-3, the complete variable domain reads DAGVTQSPTHLIKTRGQQVTLRCSPKSGHDTVSWYQQALGQGPQFIFQYYEEEERQRGNFPDRFSGHQFPNYSSELNVNALLLGDSALYLCASSFRPSSGVDTQYFGPGTRLTVL.

This clone came up once. The chain joins TRBV28 to TRBJ1-2, with 11 bases matching TRBD1. This CDR3 spans 15 amino acids. With V trimmed by 2 bases and J by 7 bases, 6 bases remained unmatched. CDR1 MDHEN and CDR2 SYDVKM come from the germline V gene. CDR3: CASSLAYGTGGGYTF. CDR3 coding DNA: TGTGCCAGCAGTTTAGCGTATGGGACAGGGGGTGGCTACACCTTC.

This chain uses TRBV19 with TRBJ2-1; TRBD1 matches at 7 bases. J was trimmed by 9 bases and V by 2 bases; bases with no gene match: 10. The CDR3 has 15 amino acids. CDR1 is LNHDA, CDR2 SQIVND, per germline (reference sequence). CDR3 nucleotide sequence: TGTGCCAGTAGTATAAAGGGGGCCGGCTATAGTGAGCAGTTCTTC. It encodes CASSIKGAGYSEQFF.

This chain connects TRBV6-5 to TRBJ2-1; TRBD1 or TRBD2 may be the D gene (5 bases each). V gave up 8 bases and J gave up 5 bases, with 13 bases separating them. There are 13 residues in the CDR3. Germline V lookup: CDR1 MNHEY, CDR2 SVGAGI. The CDR3 region is CASSGPANNEQFF. CDR3 in DNA: TGTGCCAGCTCGGGACCAGCCAACAATGAGCAGTTCTTC.

The chain employs TRBV18 and TRBJ2-1, with 10 bases lining up with TRBD2. The length of the CDR3 is 17 residues. V lost 0 bases to trimming and J lost 7 bases; unmatched junction nucleotides: 9. The V gene's germline CDR1 is KGHSH and CDR2 LQKENI. The CDR3, as DNA: TGTGCCAGCTCACCACCCGCCAGCGGGGGGGACTTGAATGAGCAGTTCTTC. Translating it yields CASSPPASGGDLNEQFF.

V is TRBV11-3 and J is TRBJ1-2; 7 nucleotides line up with TRBD1. CDR1 and CDR2 (germline): SGHNT, YENEEA. This CDR3 has 15 residues. The ends lost 0 bases at V and 3 bases at J; junction bases unmatched: 4. The CDR3 sequence is CASSLDPTGDYGYTF. The CDR3 nucleotides read TGTGCCAGCAGCTTAGACCCTACAGGGGACTATGGCTACACCTTC.

The J gene is TRBJ1-5, the V gene TRBV7-2; 7 bases agree with TRBD1. The CDR3 is made up of 14 amino acids. Trimming removed 5 bases from V and 5 bases from J; junction bases left unmatched: 6. Germline V lookup: CDR1 SGHTA, CDR2 FQGNSA. CDR3 protein: CASSPGQLDQPQHF. The CDR3 nucleotides are TGTGCCAGCAGCCCGGGACAGCTAGATCAGCCCCAGCATTTT.

V gene TRBV5-1 combines with J gene TRBJ2-1; D remains ambiguous. The CDR3 is 14 residues long. The V gene's germline CDR1 is SGHRS and CDR2 YFSETQ. Trimming removed 7 bases at V and 0 bases at J, with 11 bases between. The CDR3 DNA sequence: TGCGCCAGCGAGGTCCAGAGCTCCTACAATGAGCAGTTCTTC. It encodes CASEVQSSYNEQFF.

The rearrangement joins TRBV9 to TRBJ1-1; TRBD1 matches at 11 bases. V was pared by 4 bases and J by 5 bases, with 10 bases of the junction left unmatched. This CDR3 has 16 residues. Germline CDR1 is SGDLS and CDR2 is YYNGEE. The CDR3 sequence is CASSKRTGGASTEAFF. CDR3 nucleotide sequence: TGTGCCAGCAGCAAACGGACAGGGGGCGCATCAACTGAAGCTTTCTTT.

The rearrangement joins TRBV19 to TRBJ1-3, with D uncertain. Germline V lookup: CDR1 LNHDA, CDR2 SQIVND (reference sequence). The CDR3 runs 19 residues. Deletions cut 6 bases from V and 5 bases from J, with 29 bases between. The CDR3 protein is CASSPSPLRAGGRRNTIYF. The CDR3 DNA sequence: TGTGCCAGTAGCCCTAGCCCCCTAAGGGCCGGAGGTAGGCGAAACACCATATATTTT.

The V call is TRBV6-6, the J call TRBJ1-1; a possible D gene is TRBD1 (5 bases). This CDR3 is built from 15 residues. CDR1 MNHNY and CDR2 SVGAGI come from the germline V gene (reference sequence). V was clipped by 4 bases and J by 7 bases, with 19 bases between them. The CDR3 sequence is CASSWQGADDGEAFF. CDR3 nucleotide sequence: TGTGCCAGCAGTTGGCAGGGTGCTGATGACGGTGAAGCTTTCTTT.

The chain carries TRBV6-4 and TRBJ1-1; 8 nucleotides align to TRBD1. V lost 2 bases, J lost 5 bases, and 4 bases stayed unmatched. CDR1 and CDR2 (germline): MRHNA, SNTAGT. This CDR3 spans 14 amino acids. The CDR3 sequence is CASSDTDRGTEAFF. Written as DNA, the CDR3 is TGTGCCAGCAGTGACACCGACAGGGGTACTGAAGCTTTCTTT.

This clone was seen just once. V gene TRBV29-1 combines with J gene TRBJ2-1; D might be TRBD2 (6 bases). This CDR3 region has 13 residues. CDR1 and CDR2 from the germline V gene are SQVTM and ANQGSEA. V was shortened by 4 bases and J by 8 bases, with 15 bases between the two germline ends. CDR3 sequence reads: CSVGRDWMDEQFF. The CDR3 DNA reads TGCAGCGTTGGGCGGGACTGGATGGATGAGCAGTTCTTC.

The chain uses TRBV19 and TRBJ1-1, with TRBD1 as a possible D gene (5 bases). Trimming took off 4 bases at V and 5 bases at J, with 20 bases between the two ends. CDR3 length equals 16 residues. Germline loops: CDR1 LNHDA, CDR2 SQIVND (reference sequence). The CDR3 bases are TGTGCCAGTAGTAAAGGGTATAGGGGATCGGGGACTGAAGCTTTCTTT. It codes for CASSKGYRGSGTEAFF.

This clone was recorded only once. V gene TRBV2 combines with J gene TRBJ2-5; D not certain. The germline V and J ends were trimmed by 4 bases and 4 bases, with 10 bases remaining between them. Germline V CDR1 and CDR2: SNHLY, FYNNEI. There are 13 residues in the CDR3. For the CDR3, the DNA is TGTGCCAGCAGTGGGACGTACGGAGAGACCCAGTACTTC. This sequence encodes CASSGTYGETQYF.

CDR3 in amino acids: CAGKRDQSYEQYF. CDR3 nucleotide sequence: TGTGCCGGTAAGAGAGATCAGTCCTACGAGCAGTACTTC. V usage is TRBV28 and J usage is TRBJ2-7; no reliable D call. CDR1 is MDHEN, CDR2 SYDVKM, per germline. The CDR3 sequence is 13 residues long. With 11 bases removed from V and 1 base from J, the gap between germline ends came to 15 bases. The whole variable domain, filled in from reference TRBV28 and TRBJ2-7, reads DVKVTQSSRYLVKRTGEKVFLECVQDMDHENMFWYRQDPGLGLRLIYFSYDVKMKEKGDIPEGYSVSREKKERFSLILESASTNQTSMYLCAGKRDQSYEQYFGPGTRLTVT.

The CDR3 here is CATRQGEGNQPQHF. Written as DNA, the CDR3 is TGTGCCACCCGACAGGGAGAGGGCAATCAGCCCCAGCATTTT. The chain has TRBV2 and TRBJ1-5; 7 bases are a match to TRBD1. Germline CDR1 and CDR2: SNHLY and FYNNEI. The CDR3 length is 14 residues. V shed 10 bases and J 2 bases; nucleotides not matched to a gene: 8.

CDR3 sequence: CAWSQGGEKLFF. The CDR3 region has the DNA TGTGCCTGGAGTCAAGGGGGCGAAAAACTGTTTTTT. The chain is built from TRBV30 and TRBJ1-4; 7 nucleotides line up with TRBD1. CDR1 is GTSNPN and CDR2 is SVGIG in the germline V gene (reference sequence). Trimming took 2 bases from V and 8 from J; bases not matched to a gene: 2. This CDR3 spans 12 amino acids.

The chain links TRBV7-8 to TRBJ1-3; the D gene is possibly TRBD1 (5 bases). The CDR3 has 16 residues. Germline CDR1 and CDR2: SGHVS and FQNEAQ. Trimming stripped 2 bases from V and 0 bases from J, with 11 bases between. This CDR3 reads CASSLNGHLSGNTIYF. CDR3 nucleotides: TGTGCCAGCAGCTTAAATGGACACCTCTCTGGAAACACCATATATTTT. Complete variable domain (other parts from reference TRBV7-8 and TRBJ1-3): GAGVSQSPRYKVAKRGQDVALRCDPISGHVSLFWYQQALGQGPEFLTYFQNEAQLDKSGLPSDRFFAERPEGSVSTLKIQRTQQEDSAVYLCASSLNGHLSGNTIYFGEGSWLTVV.